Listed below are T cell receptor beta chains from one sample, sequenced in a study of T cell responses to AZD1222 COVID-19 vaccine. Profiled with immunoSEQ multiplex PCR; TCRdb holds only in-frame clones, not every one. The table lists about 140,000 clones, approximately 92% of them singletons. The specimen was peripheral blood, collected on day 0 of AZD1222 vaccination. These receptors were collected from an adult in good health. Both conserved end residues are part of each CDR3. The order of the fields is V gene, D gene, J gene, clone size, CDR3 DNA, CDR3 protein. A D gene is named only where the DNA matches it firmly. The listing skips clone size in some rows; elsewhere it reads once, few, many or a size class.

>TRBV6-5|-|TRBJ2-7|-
TGTGCCAGCAGTTACGAGAGCGGCCTCGGGTACGAGCAGTACTTC
CASSYESGLGYEQYF
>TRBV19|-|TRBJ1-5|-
TGTGCCAGCGACTATAGGGTGGGTCAGCCCCAGCATTTT
CASDYRVGQPQHF
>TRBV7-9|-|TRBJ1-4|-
TGTGCCAGCAGCCCGCCGGGTGTTTGGGAAAAACTGTTTTTT
CASSPPGVWEKLFF
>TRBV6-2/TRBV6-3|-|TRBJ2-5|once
TGTGCCAGCAGTCCCTGGGGGATCCAAGAGACCCAGTACTTC
CASSPWGIQETQYF
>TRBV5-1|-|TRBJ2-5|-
TGCGCCAGCAGCCCAGGGACAATCCAAGAGACCCAGTACTTC
CASSPGTIQETQYF
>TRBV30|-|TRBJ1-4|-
TGTGCCTGGAGTACCGGGACGTCAACTGAAAAACTGTTTTTT
CAWSTGTSTEKLFF
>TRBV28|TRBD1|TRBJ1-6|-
TGTGCCAGCAGAGGATGGGGGACAGGGAGATTCCAACGACTGTTTGTAAATTCACCCCTCCACTTT
CASRGWGTGRFQRLFVNSPLHF
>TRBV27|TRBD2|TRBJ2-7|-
TGTGCCAGCAGGACTAGCGGCCCTACTTTAGAGCAGTACTTC
CASRTSGPTLEQYF
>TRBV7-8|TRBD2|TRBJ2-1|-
TGTGCCAGCAGCCGAGTAAGCGGGGGGACCGAGAATGAGCAGTTCTTC
CASSRVSGGTENEQFF
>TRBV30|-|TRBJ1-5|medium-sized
TGTGCCTGGACTTTGGGAAGCAATCAGCCCCAGCATTTT
CAWTLGSNQPQHF
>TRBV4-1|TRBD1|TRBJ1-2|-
TGCGCCAGCAGCCAAGGAGATGGGACAGGGAGTAACTATGGCTACACCTTC
CASSQGDGTGSNYGYTF
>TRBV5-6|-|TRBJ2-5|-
TGTGCCAGCAGCTTGGCCGGCTCCGGGGAGACCCAGTACTTC
CASSLAGSGETQYF
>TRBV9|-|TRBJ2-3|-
TGTGCCAGCAGCCCCCCGGATACGCAGTATTTT
CASSPPDTQYF
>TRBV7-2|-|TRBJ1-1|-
TGTGCCAGCAGCTTAGAAAGGGACTATCGGGCAGTGAACACTGAAGCTTTCTTT
CASSLERDYRAVNTEAFF
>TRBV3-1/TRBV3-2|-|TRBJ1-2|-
TGTGCCAGCAGCCCGACAGAGCAATATGGCTACACCTTC
CASSPTEQYGYTF
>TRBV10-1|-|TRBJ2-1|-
TGCGCCAGCAGTGAGTCGTCCAGGCAACAGTTCTTC
CASSESSRQQFF
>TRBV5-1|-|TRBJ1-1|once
TGCGCCAGCAGCTTGGATCTGGGGAGCGCTGAAGCTTTCTTT
CASSLDLGSAEAFF